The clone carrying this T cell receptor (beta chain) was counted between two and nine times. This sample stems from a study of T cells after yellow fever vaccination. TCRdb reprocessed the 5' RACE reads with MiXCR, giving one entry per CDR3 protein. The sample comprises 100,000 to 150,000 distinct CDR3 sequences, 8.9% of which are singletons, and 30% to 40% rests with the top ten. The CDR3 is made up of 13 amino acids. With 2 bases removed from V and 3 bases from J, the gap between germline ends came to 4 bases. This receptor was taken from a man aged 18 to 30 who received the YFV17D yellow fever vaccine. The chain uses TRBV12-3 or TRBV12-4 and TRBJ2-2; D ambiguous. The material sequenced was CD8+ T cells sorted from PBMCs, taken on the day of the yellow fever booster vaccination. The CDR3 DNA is TGTGCCAGCAGTTTACCCTACACCGGGGAGCTGTTTTTT. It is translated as CASSLPYTGELFF.